The clone carrying this TCR beta chain has at least ten counts. Its antigen is currently unknown. This record belongs to a study of T cells in Graves' hyperthyroidism and ophthalmopathy. This CDR3 contains 13 residues. Trimming stripped 6 bases from V and 0 bases from J, with 12 bases between. The germline CDR1 and CDR2 sequences are DFQATT and SNEGSKA (reference sequence). Diagnosing involved the use of clinical symptoms, serum thyroxine and TRAb, thyroid ultrasound and orbital computed tomography. RNA transcripts gave rise to amplified TCR beta CDR3 regions. The study used the HTBI primer set for a first-round RT-PCR of the TCR CDR3. Each CDR3 protein gets one entry after TCRdb re-called the multiplex PCR reads with MiXCR. The table lists about 620,000 distinct CDR3 sequences, roughly 15% of them singletons, with 3.8% in the top ten. Study conclusions and caveats: Blood also held most thyroid clonotypes expanded beyond 0.001.

Material for sequencing was blood. The chain has TRBV20-1 and TRBJ2-7; D perhaps matches TRBD2 (6 bases). This TCR came from a young woman with Graves' hyperthyroidism. Here the CDR3 DNA reads TGCAGTGCCCCCGGGGACTTCTCCTACGAGCAGTACTTC. It translates to CSAPGDFSYEQYF.